This entry lists 9 T cell receptor beta chains sequenced from one sample in a study of T-cell memory formation after mild COVID-19. A single record per CDR3 protein comes from TCRdb applying MiXCR to the 5' RACE reads. The sample records about 410,000 distinct CDR3 sequences, over 15% being singletons. What was sequenced was PBMCs or a T cell subset sorted from them (not recorded which). The receptors derive from a man aged 18 to 29 who had mild COVID-19 (a few samples of this study predate the infection). Cell type and time point are not known.

This clonotype has just a few counts. This sequence joins TRBV7-9 and TRBJ1-2; no reliable D call. The CDR3 has 13 residues. V lost 0 bases, J lost 4 bases, and 6 bases lay in between. Germline V lookup: CDR1 SEHNR, CDR2 FQNEAQ (reference sequence). This CDR3 reads CASSLAAAYGYTF. CDR3 nucleotides: TGTGCCAGCAGCTTAGCGGCAGCCTATGGCTACACCTTC.

In this sample, this clonotype turned up a few times. The genes are TRBV7-2 and TRBJ2-5, with unresolved D. Trimming pared 5 bases from V and 7 bases from J, leaving 11 bases between. The CDR3 is 12 amino acids. The germline V gene encodes CDR1 SGHTA and CDR2 FQGNSA. The CDR3 DNA is TGTGCCAGCAGCCCCTACACGGGGACCCAGTACTTC. Amino acid sequence: CASSPYTGTQYF.

This clonotype was seen repeatedly, ten times or more. This chain links TRBV4-3 with TRBJ2-5; D may be TRBD1 or TRBD2 (5 bases each). Germline CDR1 reads LGHNA; CDR2 reads YSLEER. This CDR3 has 16 amino acids. V lost 3 bases, J lost 2 bases, and 16 bases lay in between. The CDR3 sequence: CASSQGPGAGQETQYF. As DNA, the CDR3 is TGCGCCAGCAGCCAGGGCCCCGGGGCAGGGCAAGAGACCCAGTACTTC.

The chain combines TRBV4-3 with TRBJ2-1; 7 bases agree with TRBD2. The J segment lost 7 bases and the V segment lost 0 bases, leaving 3 bases of the junction unmatched. This CDR3 is 14 amino acids long. Germline values: CDR1 LGHNA, CDR2 YSLEER. Here the CDR3 reads CASSQEGGWNEQFF. CDR3 DNA sequence: TGCGCCAGCAGCCAAGAGGGGGGGTGGAATGAGCAGTTCTTC.

This clonotype is medium-sized (0.01 to 0.1%) in the sample. This chain uses TRBV7-2 with TRBJ2-5; 12 nucleotides match TRBD2. The germline gives CDR1 SGHTA, CDR2 FQGNSA. The CDR3 extends over 15 amino acids. V was clipped by 5 bases and J by 4 bases; unmatched bases: 5. This CDR3 reads CASSGKGLAGETQYF. In nucleotides, the CDR3 is TGTGCCAGCAGCGGGAAGGGACTAGCGGGAGAGACCCAGTACTTC.

This clonotype was detected ten times or more. An end of the junction differs from the germline gene, which may be a read error. The rearrangement links TRBV5-1 to TRBJ1-1; D may be TRBD1 (6 bases). The CDR3 runs to 13 residues. The germline gives CDR1 SGHRS, CDR2 YFSETQ. The CDR3 reads CASSLRGGTEAFF. The CDR3 DNA sequence: TGTGCCAGCAGTTTAAGGGGGGGCACTGAAGCTTTCTTT.

The chain combines TRBV12-3 or TRBV12-4 with TRBJ1-5, with TRBD1 matching over 7 bases. This CDR3 region has 15 residues. The J segment lost 1 base and the V segment lost 2 bases, leaving 2 bases of the junction unmatched. DNA for the CDR3: TGTGCCAGCAGTTTATCGGGACAGAGCAATCAGCCCCAGCATTTT. Translating it yields CASSLSGQSNQPQHF.

V and J are TRBV5-1 and TRBJ2-5; D is possibly TRBD1 or TRBD2 (5 bases each). Germline V gene lookup returns CDR1 SGHRS and CDR2 YFSETQ. The CDR3 is 13 amino acids. Trimming took 0 bases from V and 7 from J, leaving 10 bases between them. CDR3: CASSLDPGGTQYF. The CDR3, as DNA: TGCGCCAGCAGCTTGGACCCTGGGGGGACCCAGTACTTC.

The chain links TRBV7-9 to TRBJ1-2; D remains ambiguous. Germline V lookup: CDR1 SEHNR, CDR2 FQNEAQ (reference sequence). The V end was cut by 1 base, the J end by 8 bases, with 14 bases between. This CDR3 is 14 amino acids long. CDR3 in DNA: TGTGCCAGCAGCTTAGTGTCAGAGTTGGAGGGCTACACCTTC. Its protein product is CASSLVSELEGYTF.